One sample yielded the 20 T cell receptor beta chains listed below, sequenced in a study of cytomegalovirus exposure and HLA in healthy donors. TCRdb's copy holds only in-frame clones and misses some; the assay was immunoSEQ multiplex PCR. This repertoire shows 330,000 or so clones, 80% to 90% found once; its top ten account for 0.65% to 0.85%. Material for sequencing was PBMCs. The receptors shown here come from a woman aged 18 to 35 in good health and CMV-seronegative.

The chain recombines TRBV29-1 with TRBJ2-3, with TRBD2 matching 8 bases. Germline CDR1 is SQVTM and CDR2 is ANQGSEA. V shed 5 bases, J shed 2 bases, and the junction held 15 bases outside the gene matches. CDR3 size: 17 residues. Written as DNA, the CDR3 is TGCAGCGTTCACCTGATGGGCGGGAGGTTTGCCACAGATACGCAGTATTTT. Protein sequence: CSVHLMGGRFATDTQYF.

Here the CDR3 reads CASSSPGIRYYGYTF. CDR3 DNA: TGTGCCAGCAGTTCCCCCGGGATCCGATACTATGGCTACACCTTC. The chain employs TRBV6-5 and TRBJ1-2; the D is unclear. Germline V gives CDR1 MNHEY, CDR2 SVGAGI. This CDR3 is 15 amino acids long. Trimming shortened V by 4 bases and J by 3 bases, and 15 bases separated the two germline ends.

V gene TRBV5-1 combines with J gene TRBJ2-7; 7 nucleotides line up with TRBD1. Trimming took 1 base from V and 3 from J; bases not matched to a gene: 7. Per the germline V gene, CDR1 is SGHRS and CDR2 is YFSETQ. The CDR3 extends over 15 amino acids. DNA for the CDR3: TGCGCCAGCAGCTTGAACAGGGGATACGGCTACGAGCAGTACTTC. Its translation is CASSLNRGYGYEQYF.

This chain uses TRBV18 with TRBJ2-7, with TRBD2 matching over 7 bases. Germline V lookup: CDR1 KGHSH, CDR2 LQKENI. The CDR3 has 13 amino acids. J was trimmed by 4 bases and V by 3 bases; bases with no gene match: 3. DNA of the CDR3: TGTGCCAGCTCACCGCGGGAGTTATACGAGCAGTACTTC. The encoded protein is CASSPRELYEQYF.

The chain is built from TRBV19 and TRBJ2-7, with TRBD1 as a possible D gene (5 bases). The germline CDR1 and CDR2 sequences are LNHDA and SQIVND (reference sequence). The CDR3 length is 13 residues. V lost 3 bases and J 3 bases, leaving 9 bases between the germline ends. As DNA, the CDR3 is TGTGCCAGTAGTATCAAGGGGAACTACGAGCAGTACTTC. Translation: CASSIKGNYEQYF.

This rearrangement joins TRBV7-3 to TRBJ2-1; 8 bases agree with TRBD2. Trimming took 1 base from V and 0 from J; bases not matched to a gene: 5. Germline loops: CDR1 SGHTA, CDR2 FQGTGA. This CDR3 spans 17 amino acids. The CDR3 sequence: CASSLSGGGSSYNEQFF. The CDR3 nucleotides read TGTGCCAGCAGCTTAAGTGGCGGGGGGAGCTCCTACAATGAGCAGTTCTTC.

A single count supports this clone. This rearrangement joins TRBV18 to TRBJ2-7; 8 nucleotides match TRBD2. With 0 bases clipped from V and 5 bases from J, the junction kept 9 bases outside the gene matches. The CDR3 covers 16 residues. The germline gives CDR1 KGHSH, CDR2 LQKENI. CDR3 amino acids: CASSPPVGRAGDEQYF. The CDR3 bases are TGTGCCAGCTCACCACCTGTCGGGAGGGCCGGGGACGAGCAGTACTTC.

The V call is TRBV4-2, the J call TRBJ1-2; D is unclear. V was clipped by 7 bases and J by 1 base, with 13 bases between them. The CDR3 spans 14 residues. Per the germline V gene, CDR1 is LGHNA and CDR2 is YNFKEQ. DNA for the CDR3: TGTGCCAGCAACCCCAGCGCGGATAACTATGGCTACACCTTC. Its translation: CASNPSADNYGYTF.

This clone was detected only once. J is TRBJ1-2 and V is TRBV2; 10 bases agree with TRBD1. The CDR3 has 14 residues. From germline, CDR1 is SNHLY and CDR2 FYNNEI. V dropped 4 bases and J dropped 6; count of bases not matched to a gene: 5. The CDR3 DNA reads TGTGCCAGCAGTGTGACAGGGGGCATGGATGGCTACACCTTC. Its protein is CASSVTGGMDGYTF.

This clone was observed once. The chain recombines TRBV6-5 with TRBJ2-1; the D gene is possibly TRBD2 (7 bases). Germline V gene data show CDR1 as MNHEY and CDR2 as SVGAGI. The CDR3 consists of 15 residues. V gave up 0 bases and J gave up 8 bases, with 14 bases separating them. This CDR3 is CASSYSGGGWDEQFF. CDR3 nucleotides: TGTGCCAGCAGTTACTCGGGAGGGGGATGGGATGAGCAGTTCTTC.

V usage is TRBV18 and J usage is TRBJ2-7; 10 bases fit TRBD1. Germline CDR1 reads KGHSH; CDR2 reads LQKENI. The CDR3 is made up of 16 amino acids. Germline trimming cut 3 bases from V and 0 bases from J; bases unmatched to any gene: 5. The CDR3 DNA is TGTGCCAGCTCACCGCAGACAGGGGGCTCCTCCTACGAGCAGTACTTC. It translates to CASSPQTGGSSYEQYF.

The rearrangement joins TRBV10-2 to TRBJ2-1; 9 positions match TRBD2. The CDR3 length is 16 residues. In germline, CDR1 is WSHSY, CDR2 SAAADI. With 6 bases clipped from V and 6 bases from J, the junction kept 12 bases outside the gene matches. The CDR3 is CASRVEIAGVGNEQFF. In nucleotides, the CDR3 is TGCGCCAGCAGGGTGGAAATAGCGGGAGTCGGCAATGAGCAGTTCTTC.

The chain couples TRBV7-2 to TRBJ2-5, with 11 bases that match TRBD1. Trimming removed 5 bases from V and 4 bases from J; junction bases left unmatched: 0. The CDR3 spans 13 residues. Germline-derived CDR1 and CDR2 are SGHTA and FQGNSA. The DNA of the CDR3 is TGTGCCAGCAGCGGACAGGGGGCAGAGACCCAGTACTTC. Protein sequence: CASSGQGAETQYF. Combining the CDR3 with reference TRBV7-2 and TRBJ2-5 gives the whole variable domain GAGVSQSPSNKVTEKGKDVELRCDPISGHTALYWYRQSLGQGLEFLIYFQGNSAPDKSGLPSDRFSAERTGGSVSTLTIQRTQQEDSAVYLCASSGQGAETQYFGPGTRLLVL.

The chain couples TRBV4-3 to TRBJ2-1; TRBD2 agrees at 9 bases. Germline CDR1 is LGHNA and CDR2 is YSLEER. V dropped 3 bases and J dropped 10; count of bases not matched to a gene: 10. CDR3 length: 15 amino acids. The CDR3 sequence is CASSHRLAANEEQFF. The CDR3 DNA sequence: TGCGCCAGCAGCCATAGACTAGCGGCCAATGAAGAGCAGTTCTTC.

This chain connects TRBV28 to TRBJ2-7; D ambiguous. V gave up 2 bases and J gave up 1 base, with 6 bases separating them. CDR3 length: 13 residues. From germline, CDR1 is MDHEN and CDR2 SYDVKM. The CDR3 sequence: CASSLVSSYEQYF. Written as DNA, the CDR3 is TGTGCCAGCAGTTTAGTTTCATCCTACGAGCAGTACTTC.

V gene TRBV5-1 combines with J gene TRBJ2-5; D is perhaps TRBD2 (6 bases). Germline CDR1 and CDR2: SGHRS and YFSETQ. This CDR3 has 14 residues. The V end was cut by 0 bases, the J end by 3 bases, with 9 bases between. This chain's CDR3 is CASSLEGGKETQYF. CDR3 sequence (DNA): TGCGCCAGCAGCTTGGAGGGCGGGAAAGAGACCCAGTACTTC. Together with reference TRBV5-1 and TRBJ2-5, the CDR3 gives the full variable domain: KAGVTQTPRYLIKTRGQQVTLSCSPISGHRSVSWYQQTPGQGLQFLFEYFSETQRNKGNFPGRFSGRQFSNSRSEMNVSTLELGDSALYLCASSLEGGKETQYFGPGTRLLVL.

The rearrangement joins TRBV29-1 to TRBJ2-1; no clear D gene. V lost 3 bases and J lost 2, with 11 bases in between. This CDR3 has 14 amino acids. In germline, CDR1 is SQVTM, CDR2 ANQGSEA. The CDR3 here is CSVDLESAYNEQFF. The CDR3 nucleotides are TGCAGCGTTGATCTGGAGTCCGCCTACAATGAGCAGTTCTTC.

This chain uses TRBV11-2 with TRBJ2-7, with a possible D match to TRBD2 (6 bases). Trimming pared 4 bases from V and 2 bases from J, leaving 18 bases between. The CDR3 has 16 amino acids. Looked up from germline, CDR1 is SGHAT and CDR2 is FQNNGV. The CDR3, as DNA: TGTGCCAGCAGCTCAGAGGAGGGTGGCAGGGCCTACGAGCAGTACTTC. It is translated as CASSSEEGGRAYEQYF. The full variable domain, rest sourced from reference TRBV11-2 and TRBJ2-7, is EAGVAQSPRYKIIEKRQSVAFWCNPISGHATLYWYQQILGQGPKLLIQFQNNGVVDDSQLPKDRFSAERLKGVDSTLKIQPAKLEDSAVYLCASSSEEGGRAYEQYFGPGTRLTVT.

The rearrangement joins TRBV9 to TRBJ2-5; D unresolved. CDR1 is SGDLS, CDR2 YYNGEE, per germline. V lost 3 bases, J lost 7 bases, and 13 bases lay in between. The CDR3 totals 13 residues. CDR3 sequence: CASSGSSLRTQYF. The CDR3 region has the DNA TGTGCCAGCAGCGGCAGTTCTCTCAGGACCCAGTACTTC.

In its sample, this clone was seen a few times. This chain links TRBV10-3 with TRBJ2-5; 7 bases map to TRBD2. This CDR3 contains 15 residues. The junction had 12 bases not matched to a gene; V was cut back by 6 bases and J by 5 bases. Germline V CDR1 and CDR2: ENHRY, SYGVKD. This CDR3 is CAISQQAGSGETQYF. In nucleotides, the CDR3 is TGTGCCATCAGCCAACAAGCGGGGTCCGGGGAGACCCAGTACTTC.